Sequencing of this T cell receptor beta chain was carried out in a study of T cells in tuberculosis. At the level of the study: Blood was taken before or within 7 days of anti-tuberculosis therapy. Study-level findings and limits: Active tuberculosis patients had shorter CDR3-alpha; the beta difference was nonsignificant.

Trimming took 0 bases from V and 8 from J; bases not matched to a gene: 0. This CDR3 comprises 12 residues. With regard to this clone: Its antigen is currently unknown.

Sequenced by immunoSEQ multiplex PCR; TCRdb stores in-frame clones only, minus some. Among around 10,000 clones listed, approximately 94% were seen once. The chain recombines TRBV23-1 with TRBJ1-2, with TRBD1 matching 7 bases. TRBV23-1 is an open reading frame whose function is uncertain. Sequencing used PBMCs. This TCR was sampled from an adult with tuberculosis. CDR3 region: CASSQSGQGYTF. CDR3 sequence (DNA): TGCGCCAGCAGTCAATCGGGACAGGGCTACACCTTC.